A single sample is the source of the 5 T cell receptor beta chains below, sequenced in a study of cytomegalovirus exposure and HLA in healthy donors. It was with 60 Vbeta and 13 Jbeta primers that the PCR ran. Using immunoSEQ multiplex PCR, the repertoire was profiled, and TCRdb retains in-frame clones only, with some absent. Of approximately 76,000 clones listed, approximately 79% were seen once; the top ten hold over 2%. The source material was PBMCs. These receptors came from a man younger than 40 in good health and CMV-seronegative.

This clone was seen a handful of times. The CDR3 DNA is TGTGCCAGCAGCCCGAGCCCCAATTCACCCCTCCACTTT. Its protein product is CASSPSPNSPLHF. The chain joins TRBV7-6 to TRBJ1-6; D remains ambiguous. The germline V gene has CDR1 SGHVS and CDR2 FNYEAQ. V was trimmed by 5 bases and J by 7 bases, leaving 9 bases between them. The CDR3 totals 13 residues.

This sequence joins TRBV30 and TRBJ2-7; 9 positions match TRBD1. The CDR3 has 15 residues. Looked up from germline, CDR1 is GTSNPN and CDR2 is SVGIG (reference sequence). V trimming: 2 bases; J trimming: 2 bases; junction bases outside the gene matches: 7. CDR3 loop: CAWSLGDRVTYEQYF. The DNA of the CDR3 is TGTGCCTGGAGTCTCGGGGACAGGGTGACCTACGAGCAGTACTTC.

V usage is TRBV29-1 and J usage is TRBJ1-2; 8 bases align to TRBD1. The V and J ends lost 0 bases and 8 bases, in that order; junction bases with no gene match: 5. This CDR3 is built from 13 residues. Per germline, CDR1 SQVTM and CDR2 ANQGSEA. The CDR3 loop is CSVEDRTGKGYTF. For the CDR3, the DNA is TGCAGCGTTGAAGATAGGACAGGGAAGGGCTACACCTTC.

J is TRBJ2-1 and V is TRBV28; TRBD2 matches 15 bases. The CDR3 is 19 residues long. J gave up 6 bases and V 6 bases, and 15 bases lay outside the gene matches. In germline, CDR1 is MDHEN, CDR2 SYDVKM. The CDR3 DNA sequence: TGTGCCAGCAGCCGACGGACTAGCGGGAGGGCCGTGCAGCGCAATGAGCAGTTCTTC. It yields the protein CASSRRTSGRAVQRNEQFF.

Turning to this clone: The junction shows a germline mismatch at one end, possibly a read error. The chain recombines TRBV25-1 with TRBJ1-2, with 9 nucleotides matching TRBD1. This CDR3 has 16 amino acids. The V gene's germline CDR1 is MGHDK and CDR2 SYGVNS. The CDR3 loop reads CASSASGQGKLYGYPF. The CDR3, as DNA: TGTGCCAGCAGTGCCTCCGGACAGGGGAAACTCTATGGCTACCCCTTC.